The next 13 T cell receptor beta chains were all read from a single sample in a study of blood T cells in healthy people across ages. Together with a sample-barcoded 5' primer, a J-beta primer mix was included in a second PCR lasting about 6 to 11 cycles. TCRdb fed the 5' RACE reads into MiXCR, producing one record per CDR3 protein. The table shows more than 550,000 distinct CDR3 sequences, with roughly 20% occurring only once. Sample: blood. These receptors all stem from a man aged 70-80 years in good health.

The chain has TRBV19 and TRBJ1-2; the match to TRBD1 covers 12 bases. The CDR3 extends over 14 amino acids. Germline values: CDR1 LNHDA, CDR2 SQIVND (reference sequence). V was pared by 8 bases and J by 8 bases, with 9 bases of the junction left unmatched. CDR3 coding DNA: TGTGCCAGTGTGGTTGGGACAGGGGGCCACGGCTACACCTTC. It is translated as CASVVGTGGHGYTF.

The count of this clonotype is one. CDR3 amino acids: CASSPRVGGSNQPQHF. CDR3 in DNA: TGTGCCAGCAGCCCCCGGGTGGGGGGTAGCAATCAGCCCCAGCATTTT. V is TRBV7-8 and J is TRBJ1-5; the D gene is possibly TRBD1 (5 bases). V dropped 5 bases and J dropped 0 bases, with 14 bases sitting between them. The CDR3 has 16 amino acids. Germline V gene sequence: CDR1 SGHVS, CDR2 FQNEAQ.

This clonotype was found a few times. The gene calls are TRBV7-2 and TRBJ1-5, with D possibly matching TRBD1 (5 bases). The germline V gene encodes CDR1 SGHTA and CDR2 FQGNSA. CDR3 size: 13 residues. V was pared by 5 bases and J by 3 bases, with 8 bases between. CDR3 amino acids: CASSRDPNQPQHF. The CDR3 coding sequence is TGTGCCAGCAGCCGGGACCCCAATCAGCCCCAGCATTTT. Based on the CDR3 plus reference TRBV7-2 and TRBJ1-5, the full variable domain is GAGVSQSPSNKVTEKGKDVELRCDPISGHTALYWYRQSLGQGLEFLIYFQGNSAPDKSGLPSDRFSAERTGGSVSTLTIQRTQQEDSAVYLCASSRDPNQPQHFGDGTRLSIL.

The DNA of the CDR3 is TGCGCCAGCAGTCAACAGAAGAACACTGAAGCTTTCTTT. Translation: CASSQQKNTEAFF. The chain employs TRBV10-2 and TRBJ1-1; D uncertain. Deletions cut 5 bases from V and 1 base from J, with 8 bases between. Germline V gene lookup returns CDR1 WSHSY and CDR2 SAAADI. The length of the CDR3 is 13 residues.

The V and J genes are TRBV20-1 and TRBJ2-3; TRBD1 agrees at 9 bases. V lost 8 bases and J lost 7; bases outside the gene matches: 16. The germline V gene encodes CDR1 DFQATT and CDR2 SNEGSKA (reference sequence). The CDR3 is 15 residues long. Here the CDR3 reads CSTLPRDRDFYTQYF. DNA for the CDR3: TGCAGTACACTTCCCCGGGACAGGGACTTCTATACGCAGTATTTT.

V is TRBV7-2 and J is TRBJ2-3; TRBD2 matches 13 bases. The V gene end was trimmed by 0 bases and the J gene end by 0 bases; junction bases not matched to a gene: 3. The CDR3 covers 18 residues. CDR1 is SGHTA, CDR2 FQGNSA, per germline. The CDR3 here is CASSLAGLAGTSTDTQYF. DNA of the CDR3: TGTGCCAGCAGCTTAGCGGGACTAGCGGGAACTAGCACAGATACGCAGTATTTT.

This clonotype occurred a few times. The chain combines TRBV7-8 with TRBJ2-5; 7 bases map to TRBD2. V lost 2 bases, J lost 2 bases, and 5 bases stayed unmatched. Looked up from germline, CDR1 is SGHVS and CDR2 is FQNEAQ. The CDR3 spans 15 residues. CDR3 coding DNA: TGTGCCAGCAGCTTACCTAGCGGAGTTCAAGAGACCCAGTACTTC. It yields the protein CASSLPSGVQETQYF.

The V call is TRBV29-1, the J call TRBJ1-1, with D unclear. The V gene lost 4 bases and the J gene lost 2 bases, with 17 bases spanning the gap. This CDR3 has 15 residues. Per the germline V gene, CDR1 is SQVTM and CDR2 is ANQGSEA. CDR3 loop: CSVGGGIRQNTEAFF. The CDR3 DNA sequence: TGCAGCGTTGGAGGCGGGATACGCCAAAACACTGAAGCTTTCTTT. Full variable domain (outside the CDR3, taken from reference TRBV29-1 and TRBJ1-1): SAVISQKPSRDICQRGTSLTIQCQVDSQVTMMFWYRQQPGQSLTLIATANQGSEATYESGFVIDKFPISRPNLTFSTLTVSNMSPEDSSIYLCSVGGGIRQNTEAFFGQGTRLTVV.

This clonotype was counted a single time. V gene TRBV20-1 combines with J gene TRBJ2-7; TRBD1 agrees at 7 bases. Trimming took 0 bases from V and 4 from J; bases not matched to a gene: 12. Germline CDR1 DFQATT, CDR2 SNEGSKA (reference sequence). The CDR3 extends over 16 amino acids. The CDR3 spells CSARDLGTATFYEQYF. The CDR3 DNA reads TGCAGTGCTAGAGATTTAGGGACAGCAACCTTTTACGAGCAGTACTTC.

The chain links TRBV20-1 to TRBJ1-1; tentatively, D is TRBD1 (6 bases). This CDR3 comprises 15 residues. Germline CDR1 and CDR2: DFQATT and SNEGSKA (reference sequence). V was pared by 3 bases and J by 0 bases, with 14 bases between. CDR3: CSARDGGGLNTEAFF. Written as DNA, the CDR3 is TGCAGTGCTAGGGATGGGGGGGGCCTGAACACTGAAGCTTTCTTT.

V usage is TRBV28 and J usage is TRBJ2-7; 9 bases match TRBD2. The assigned J gene may be wrong: the sequence end matches TRBJ2-1 better. Germline V gives CDR1 MDHEN, CDR2 SYDVKM. The CDR3 consists of 13 residues. The CDR3 DNA sequence: TGTGCCGCGAAAAGCGGGGGGTACAATGAGCAGTTCTTC. This codes for CAAKSGGYNEQFF.

This clonotype was counted only a few times. The V and J genes are TRBV7-2 and TRBJ2-3; 13 positions match TRBD2. CDR3 length: 16 residues. Germline CDR1 SGHTA, CDR2 FQGNSA. V dropped 1 base and J dropped 7; count of bases not matched to a gene: 5. The DNA for the CDR3 is TGTGCCAGCAGCTTAGGACTAGCGGGGGGTTGGAATACGCAGTATTTT. It encodes CASSLGLAGGWNTQYF.

This clonotype has more than one count but fewer than ten. CDR3 protein: CASSLDWTSGGTDTQYF. CDR3 nucleotides: TGTGCCAGCAGCTTAGATTGGACTAGCGGGGGCACAGATACGCAGTATTTT. The gene calls are TRBV7-2 and TRBJ2-3; the match to TRBD2 covers 12 bases. Germline trimming cut 1 base from V and 1 base from J; bases unmatched to any gene: 3. CDR1 is SGHTA, CDR2 FQGNSA, per germline. This CDR3 has 17 residues.